One sample yielded the 10 T cell receptor beta chains listed below, sequenced in a study of T cells after yellow fever vaccination. TCRdb itself ran the 5' RACE reads through MiXCR, one entry per CDR3 protein. The sample lists some 500,000 distinct CDR3 sequences, about 13% seen once, with about an eighth in the top ten. The sequencing here drew on PBMCs, taken on the day of the yellow fever booster vaccination. These receptors were taken from a man younger than 45 who received the YFV17D yellow fever vaccine.

V is TRBV5-1 and J is TRBJ2-1, with 7 bases that match TRBD1. V was clipped by 7 bases and J by 5 bases; unmatched bases: 9. This CDR3 is built from 14 residues. Germline lookup yields CDR1 SGHRS and CDR2 YFSETQ. As DNA, the CDR3 is TGCGCCAGCTCGGGACAGACGCGCCACAATGAGCAGTTCTTC. Translating gives CASSGQTRHNEQFF.

The chain carries TRBV7-3 and TRBJ2-1; 11 positions match TRBD2. CDR1 and CDR2 (germline): SGHTA, FQGTGA. The CDR3 runs 17 residues. V shed 4 bases, J shed 4 bases, and the junction held 9 bases outside the gene matches. The DNA of the CDR3 is TGTGCCAGCAGCTCTCCGGGACTAGCGGAGGGGTACAATGAGCAGTTCTTC. Translating it yields CASSSPGLAEGYNEQFF.

V usage is TRBV6-5 and J usage is TRBJ2-1, with D unresolved. This CDR3 spans 13 amino acids. V lost 2 bases and J 9 bases, leaving 11 bases between the germline ends. The germline V gene has CDR1 MNHEY and CDR2 SVGAGI. CDR3 bases: TGTGCCAGCAGTTACACCCAGGCGCGTGAGCAGTTCTTC. Translated: CASSYTQAREQFF.

This clonotype has just a few counts. J is TRBJ2-1 and V is TRBV20-1, with 13 bases aligning to TRBD2. The germline V gene has CDR1 DFQATT and CDR2 SNEGSKA (reference sequence). This CDR3 spans 14 amino acids. The trim removed 3 bases at V and 9 bases at J, leaving 5 bases unmatched. The CDR3 loop reads CSARPGLAGIEQFF. DNA for the CDR3: TGCAGTGCTAGGCCGGGACTAGCGGGGATTGAGCAGTTCTTC.

J is TRBJ2-7 and V is TRBV29-1; 10 bases match TRBD1. V gave up 6 bases and J gave up 6 bases; unmatched junction bases: 8. CDR1 SQVTM and CDR2 ANQGSEA come from the germline V gene. This CDR3 is built from 13 residues. The CDR3 nucleotides read TGCAGCGTGGAGTCCGGGACAGGGGCCGAGCAGTACTTC. Its protein is CSVESGTGAEQYF.

The sample holds many counts of this clonotype. The rearrangement links TRBV12-3 or TRBV12-4 to TRBJ2-7; 10 positions match TRBD2. V was clipped by 5 bases and J by 6 bases; unmatched bases: 7. The CDR3 runs 14 residues. DNA of the CDR3: TGTGCCAGCAGTCCGGGACTAGCGACCTCCGAGCAGTACTTC. Its translation is CASSPGLATSEQYF.

This clonotype came up a few times. This chain joins TRBV10-1 and TRBJ2-1; 8 bases agree with TRBD2. The CDR3 totals 13 residues. Germline CDR1 and CDR2: WNHNN and SYGVQD (reference sequence). J gave up 7 bases and V 8 bases, and 7 bases lay outside the gene matches. The CDR3 nucleotides are TGCGCCAGCGCCAGCGGCGGGGGGAATGAGCAGTTCTTC. This sequence encodes CASASGGGNEQFF.

This clonotype was picked up a small number of times. The chain employs TRBV6-2 or TRBV6-3 and TRBJ2-7, with D possibly TRBD2 on 5 matching bases. Germline V gene data show CDR1 as MNHEY and CDR2 as SVGEGT. V gave up 3 bases and J gave up 3 bases, with 18 bases separating them. The CDR3 length is 16 residues. The CDR3 is CASSYYVGGLDYEQYF. CDR3 coding DNA: TGTGCCAGCAGTTATTACGTGGGTGGACTTGACTACGAGCAGTACTTC.

The rearrangement uses TRBV7-2 and TRBJ2-1; D not certain. Trimming removed 4 bases from V and 8 bases from J, with 9 bases in between. The CDR3 sequence is 12 residues long. Germline V gives CDR1 SGHTA, CDR2 FQGNSA. This CDR3 is CASSSFVDEQFF. CDR3 nucleotide sequence: TGTGCCAGCAGCTCGTTCGTGGATGAGCAGTTCTTC.

The V call is TRBV25-1, the J call TRBJ2-7, with D maybe TRBD1 (6 bases). V dropped 5 bases and J dropped 6 bases, with 17 bases sitting between them. Germline CDR1 and CDR2: MGHDK and SYGVNS. The CDR3 totals 14 residues. CDR3 sequence (DNA): TGTGCCAGCAGTCTCACGGGACAAAATGTCGAGCAGTACTTC. Translated, it gives CASSLTGQNVEQYF.